This TCR beta chain was captured by sequencing in a study of T cells after yellow fever vaccination. Study outcomes and limitations: Boosting was followed by the reappearance of most primary-vaccination clones (around 96% CD4, 85% to 90% CD8).

Germline V gives CDR1 SGHTA, CDR2 FQGNSA. The CDR3 has 13 residues. Trimming removed 5 bases from V and 8 bases from J, with 15 bases in between. TCRdb called the 5' RACE reads again in MiXCR, with one record for every CDR3 protein. The repertoire holds a few hundred thousand distinct CDR3 sequences, with approximately 3% as singletons. In its sample, this clonotype was seen many times. Its antigen is unknown. The V call is TRBV7-2, the J call TRBJ1-1; TRBD1 might be the D (5 bases). Source: CD4+ T cells sorted from PBMCs, taken 10 days after the yellow fever booster vaccination. The origin of this receptor is a man aged 18-30 years who received the YFV17D yellow fever vaccine. CDR3 nucleotide sequence: TGTGCCAGCAGCGCCGGGGCCCTTCGAGAAGCTTTCTTT. Its translation is CASSAGALREAFF.